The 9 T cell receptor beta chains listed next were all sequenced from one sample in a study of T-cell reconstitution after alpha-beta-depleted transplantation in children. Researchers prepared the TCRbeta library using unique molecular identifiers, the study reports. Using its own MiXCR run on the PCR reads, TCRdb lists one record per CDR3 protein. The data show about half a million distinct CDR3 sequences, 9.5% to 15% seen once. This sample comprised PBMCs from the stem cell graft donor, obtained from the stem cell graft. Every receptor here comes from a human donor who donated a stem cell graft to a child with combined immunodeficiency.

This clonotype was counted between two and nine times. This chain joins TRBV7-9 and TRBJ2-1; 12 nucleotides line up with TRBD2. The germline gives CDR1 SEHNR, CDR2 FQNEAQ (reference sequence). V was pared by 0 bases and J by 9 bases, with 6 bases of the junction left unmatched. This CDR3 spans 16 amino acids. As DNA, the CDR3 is TGTGCCAGCAGCTTAGCGGCTAGCGGGAGGGCCAGTGAGCAGTTCTTC. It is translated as CASSLAASGRASEQFF.

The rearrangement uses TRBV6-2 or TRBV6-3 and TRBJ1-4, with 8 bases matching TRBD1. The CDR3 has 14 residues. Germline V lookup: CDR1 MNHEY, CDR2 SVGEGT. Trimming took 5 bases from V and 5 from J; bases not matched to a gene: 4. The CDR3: CASSGGQANEKLFF. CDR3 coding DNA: TGTGCCAGCAGTGGGGGACAGGCGAATGAAAAACTGTTTTTT.

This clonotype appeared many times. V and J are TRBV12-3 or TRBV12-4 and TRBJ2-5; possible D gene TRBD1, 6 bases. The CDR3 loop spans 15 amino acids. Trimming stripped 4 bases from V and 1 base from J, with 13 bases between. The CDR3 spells CASSSSGTRQETQYF. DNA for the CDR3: TGTGCCAGCAGTTCAAGTGGGACACGCCAAGAGACCCAGTACTTC.

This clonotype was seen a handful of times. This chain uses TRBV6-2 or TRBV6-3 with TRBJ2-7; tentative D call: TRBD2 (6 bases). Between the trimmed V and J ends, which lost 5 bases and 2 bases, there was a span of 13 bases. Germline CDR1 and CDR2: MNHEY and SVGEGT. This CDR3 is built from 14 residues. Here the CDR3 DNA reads TGTGCCAGCAGTGAGGGCGGGGCCGCCTACGAGCAGTACTTC. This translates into CASSEGGAAYEQYF.

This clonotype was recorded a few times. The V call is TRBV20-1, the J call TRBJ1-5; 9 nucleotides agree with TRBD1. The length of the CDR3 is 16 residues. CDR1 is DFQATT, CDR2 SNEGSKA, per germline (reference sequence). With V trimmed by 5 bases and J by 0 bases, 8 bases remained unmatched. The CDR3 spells CSAVPGTGNSNQPQHF. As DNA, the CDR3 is TGCAGTGCTGTTCCCGGGACAGGGAATAGCAATCAGCCCCAGCATTTT.

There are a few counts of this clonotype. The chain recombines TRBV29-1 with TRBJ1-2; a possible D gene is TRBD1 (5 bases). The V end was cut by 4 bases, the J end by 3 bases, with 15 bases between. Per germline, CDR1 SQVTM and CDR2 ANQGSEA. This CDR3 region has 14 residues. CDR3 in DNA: TGCAGCGTTGGCCCTCTGCAGGGTGACTATGGCTACACCTTC. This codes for CSVGPLQGDYGYTF.

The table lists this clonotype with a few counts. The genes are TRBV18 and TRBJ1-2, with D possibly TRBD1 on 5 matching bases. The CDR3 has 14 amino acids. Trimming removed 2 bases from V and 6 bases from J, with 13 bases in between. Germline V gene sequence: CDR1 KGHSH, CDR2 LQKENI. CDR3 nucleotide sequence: TGTGCCAGCTCACCATTTGACAGAAACCATGGCTACACCTTC. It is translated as CASSPFDRNHGYTF. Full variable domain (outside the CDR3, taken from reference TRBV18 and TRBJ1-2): NAGVMQNPRHLVRRRGQEARLRCSPMKGHSHVYWYRQLPEEGLKFMVYLQKENIIDESGMPKERFSAEFPKEGPSILRIQQVVRGDSAAYFCASSPFDRNHGYTFGSGTRLTVV.

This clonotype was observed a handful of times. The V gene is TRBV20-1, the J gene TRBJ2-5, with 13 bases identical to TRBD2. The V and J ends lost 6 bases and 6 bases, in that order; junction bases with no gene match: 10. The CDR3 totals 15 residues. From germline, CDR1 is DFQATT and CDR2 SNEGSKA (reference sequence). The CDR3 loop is CSATGTSGVSKTQYF. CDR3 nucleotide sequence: TGCAGTGCAACCGGGACTAGCGGGGTGAGCAAGACCCAGTACTTC.

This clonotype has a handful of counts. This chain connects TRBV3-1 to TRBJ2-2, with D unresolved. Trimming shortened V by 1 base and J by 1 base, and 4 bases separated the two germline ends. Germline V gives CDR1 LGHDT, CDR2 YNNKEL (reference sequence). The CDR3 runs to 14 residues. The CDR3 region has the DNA TGTGCCAGCAGCCAAGTTCGGAACACCGGGGAGCTGTTTTTT. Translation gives CASSQVRNTGELFF. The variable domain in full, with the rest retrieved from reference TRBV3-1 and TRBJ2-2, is DTAVSQTPKYLVTQMGNDKSIKCEQNLGHDTMYWYKQDSKKFLKIMFSYNNKELIINETVPNRFSPKSPDKAHLNLHINSLELGDSAVYFCASSQVRNTGELFFGEGSRLTVL.